A selection of T cell receptor beta chains follows, all from one sample in a study of shared clonotypes between healthy human individuals. The protocol was immunoSEQ multiplex PCR, while the TCRdb copy is restricted to in-frame clones and leaves out a portion. The sample includes about 820,000 clones, roughly 92% of them seen just once. Sequencing used naive CD8+ T cells sorted from blood. The source of these receptors is a man aged 25-40 years in good health. The CDR3 runs from the conserved cysteine through the conserved F or W. Each record gives: J gene, clone size, D gene, V gene, CDR3 DNA, CDR3 protein. The D gene is left open where the match is weak. Rows may omit the clone size; those that give it use once, few, many or a size class.

>TRBJ1-4|NA|NA|TRBV4-1
TGCGCCAGCAGCCTAGACCCAGGGATTCTCGAAAAACTGTTTTTT
CASSLDPGILEKLFF
>TRBJ1-1|NA|NA|TRBV4-2
TGTGCCAGCAGCTTGTCGTCAGGGGTAACTGAAGCTTTCTTT
CASSLSSGVTEAFF
>TRBJ1-2|NA|NA|TRBV7-3
TGTGCCAGCAGCTTAATGGGCGGGACGAACTCTGGCTACACCTTC
CASSLMGGTNSGYTF
>TRBJ2-1|few|TRBD2|TRBV10-3
TGTGCCATCCCGCGACTAGCGGGAGTTGAGCAGTTCTTC
CAIPRLAGVEQFF
>TRBJ1-1|NA|NA|TRBV27
TGTGCCAGCAGTCTTCAACCAGGGACAACGAACACTGAAGCTTTCTTT
CASSLQPGTTNTEAFF
>TRBJ2-7|few|TRBD1|TRBV15
TGTGCCACCAGCAGTACCGGACAGGGCTACGAGCAGTACTTC
CATSSTGQGYEQYF
>TRBJ2-3|NA|NA|TRBV27
TGTGCCAGCAGTCGCGGGACGCATAGCACAGATACGCAGTATTTT
CASSRGTHSTDTQYF
>TRBJ2-3|NA|NA|TRBV28
TGTGCCAGCAGTTCCCGTCTAGCTGAAGGGCGGACAGATACGCAGTATTTT
CASSSRLAEGRTDTQYF
>TRBJ2-3|NA|TRBD2|TRBV27
TGTGCCAGCAGTTCTTTAACTAGCGGGATTGATACGCAGTATTTT
CASSSLTSGIDTQYF
>TRBJ2-2|once|NA|TRBV5-1
TGCGCCAGCAGCTTCGGGGGCACCGGGGAGCTGTTTTTT
CASSFGGTGELFF
>TRBJ1-1|NA|TRBD1|TRBV29-1
TGCAGCGTTGCGGTTTGGGACAGGGGATTTGGGAACACTGAAGCTTTCTTT
CSVAVWDRGFGNTEAFF
>TRBJ1-2|NA|NA|TRBV11-2
TGTGCCAGCAGCCTGATATCGGGGGGCAACTATGGCTACACCTTC
CASSLISGGNYGYTF
>TRBJ2-7|once|TRBD1|TRBV19
TGTGCCAGTAGTCCTCACGGGACAGGGCCCTACGAGCAGTACTTC
CASSPHGTGPYEQYF
>TRBJ2-1|NA|NA|TRBV6-1
TGTGCCAGCAGTGAATTTTGGGGATATGAGCAGTTCTTC
CASSEFWGYEQFF
>TRBJ2-1|NA|TRBD2|TRBV14
TGTGCCAGCAGCCAACTAGCGGGAGGGCGTCTGAATTATGAGCAGTTCTTC
CASSQLAGGRLNYEQFF
>TRBJ2-7|NA|NA|TRBV7-8
TGTGCCAGCAGACATGACAGTGAGTACGAGCAGTACTTC
CASRHDSEYEQYF
>TRBJ2-7|NA|TRBD2|TRBV7-2
TGTGCCAGCAGCTACATGGGGGGGGAGCAGTACTTC
CASSYMGGEQYF
>TRBJ2-7|NA|TRBD2|TRBV7-9
TGTGCCAGCAGCTTATCCGGGACTAGCGGCGAGCAGTACTTC
CASSLSGTSGEQYF
>TRBJ1-5|NA|NA|TRBV19
TGTGCCAGTAGTATTTTAGGGGAGTTACAGCCCCAGCATTTT
CASSILGELQPQHF
>TRBJ2-7|NA|TRBD2|TRBV7-9
TGTGCCAGCAGCTTTAGCGGGAGCTCCTACGAGCAGTACTTC
CASSFSGSSYEQYF
>TRBJ2-1|NA|TRBD2|TRBV5-1
TGCGCCAGCAGCTTGGAGTTCGCGGGGGGTTACAATGAGCAGTTCTTC
CASSLEFAGGYNEQFF
>TRBJ1-1|NA|NA|TRBV5-5
TGTGCCAGCAGCACAGACACTGAAGCTTTCTTT
CASSTDTEAFF
>TRBJ2-2|NA|TRBD2|TRBV5-7
TGTGCCAGCAGCTTCGGTGGCGGGAGGGCCAACGGGGAGCTGTTTTTT
CASSFGGGRANGELFF
>TRBJ1-1|NA|NA|TRBV27
TGTGCCAGCAGTTTATCACACCTTAGTGGAGCTTTCTTT
CASSLSHLSGAFF
>TRBJ2-3|NA|NA|TRBV7-3
TGTGCCAGCAGCTTCCGACTGCCAGATACGCAGTATTTT
CASSFRLPDTQYF
>TRBJ2-1|NA|TRBD2|TRBV27
TGTGCCAGCCGCCTGCTAGCGGATAGCTCCTACAATGAGCAGTTCTTC
CASRLLADSSYNEQFF
>TRBJ2-3|NA|TRBD2|TRBV7-6
TGTGCCAGCAGCTCCTACGATAGCGGGAGACGCACAGATACGCAGTATTTT
CASSSYDSGRRTDTQYF
>TRBJ2-7|once|NA|TRBV6-1
TGTGCCAGCAGTGATTATCTGGAATACGAGCAGTACTTC
CASSDYLEYEQYF
>TRBJ1-3|NA|NA|TRBV27
TGTGCCAGCAGGTCCTGGAGCTCTGGAAACACCATATATTTT
CASRSWSSGNTIYF
>TRBJ2-6|NA|TRBD1|TRBV7-6
TGTGCCAGCAGCTTAGCAGCCGGACAGGGATCGGGGGCCAACGTCCTGACTTTC
CASSLAAGQGSGANVLTF
>TRBJ2-2|NA|NA|TRBV29-1
TGCAGCGTTGAGGGAGTGCGAGCGAACACCGGGGAGCTGTTTTTT
CSVEGVRANTGELFF
>TRBJ2-7|NA|NA|TRBV7-9
TGTGCCAGCAGCTCCGTCTTTCAGGGAACCGAAGTCGAGCAGTACTTC
CASSSVFQGTEVEQYF
>TRBJ2-5|NA|NA|TRBV2
TGTGCCAGCATGTGGATTGGCGGCCAAGAGACCCAGTACTTC
CASMWIGGQETQYF
>TRBJ2-7|NA|NA|TRBV4-1
TGCGCCAGCAGCCACCGGGTAGGGGGACTCTACGAGCAGTACTTC
CASSHRVGGLYEQYF
>TRBJ2-2|few|NA|TRBV29-1
TGCAGCGTTGAAGTACCGGACAAGAACACCGGGGAGCTGTTTTTT
CSVEVPDKNTGELFF
>TRBJ2-7|NA|NA|TRBV6-5
TGTGCCAGCAGTTACAAACCGGGACCACGGGAGCAGTACTTC
CASSYKPGPREQYF
>TRBJ2-2|NA|NA|TRBV11-3
TGTGCCAGCAGCTTAGATCTTCTTGGGGCCGGGGAGCTGTTTTTT
CASSLDLLGAGELFF
>TRBJ2-3|once|TRBD1|TRBV2
TGTGCCAGCACTGACAGGGTTTGGGCCCCCCCCGATACGCAGTATTTT
CASTDRVWAPPDTQYF
>TRBJ2-2|NA|NA|TRBV19
TGTGCCAGTAGTAATCGCCCAATAGGGACCGGGGAGCTGTTTTTT
CASSNRPIGTGELFF
>TRBJ2-7|few|TRBD2|TRBV5-5
TGTGCCAGCAGCTGGGGACTAGCCTACGAGCAGTACTTC
CASSWGLAYEQYF
>TRBJ1-2|once|TRBD1|TRBV29-1
TGCAGCGTTGAAGGAAGGGGACAGGACACCTATGGCTACACCTTC
CSVEGRGQDTYGYTF
>TRBJ2-4|NA|NA|TRBV29-1
TGCAGCGTTCTTGGGCCTGGCGGAGGCAACATTCAGTACTTC
CSVLGPGGGNIQYF
>TRBJ1-4|NA|NA|TRBV6-6
TGTGCCAGCAGTCCAGACCAAGAGTGGGATGAAAAACTGTTTTTT
CASSPDQEWDEKLFF
>TRBJ1-1|once|NA|TRBV19
TGTGCCAGTAGTATAGAGGGGAACACTGAAGCTTTCTTT
CASSIEGNTEAFF
>TRBJ2-7|NA|TRBD2|TRBV30
TGTGCCTGGAGTACTCCTCCGGAGACTAGCAGCTACGAGCAGTACTTC
CAWSTPPETSSYEQYF
>TRBJ2-7|NA|TRBD2|TRBV14
TGTGCCAGCAGCCAAAGGACTAGCGGGAGGAGCACCTACGAGCAGTACTTC
CASSQRTSGRSTYEQYF
>TRBJ1-2|NA|TRBD1|TRBV27
TGTGCCAGCAGTATGGGACAGGGGGCTTTCTATGGCTACACCTTC
CASSMGQGAFYGYTF
>TRBJ2-1|NA|TRBD1|TRBV7-9
TGTGCCAGCAGCTGGCCGGGACAGGGAAACAATGAGCAGTTCTTC
CASSWPGQGNNEQFF
>TRBJ2-3|NA|NA|TRBV5-4
TGTGCCAGCAGCTCCGTGAGTATCGGCACAGATACGCAGTATTTT
CASSSVSIGTDTQYF
>TRBJ1-2|NA|TRBD1|TRBV4-3
TGCGCCAGCAGCCAACTTGGACAGGGGGCGGATGGCTACACCTTC
CASSQLGQGADGYTF
>TRBJ2-7|NA|TRBD1|TRBV28
TGTGCCAGCAGTCCCCCCCCAACGGGACAGGGCCGTCCCGCGTACGAGCAGTACTTC
CASSPPPTGQGRPAYEQYF
>TRBJ2-7|few|NA|TRBV21-1
TGTGCCAGCAGCCCCTGGCACCTCAGACCCTACGAGCAGTACTTC
CASSPWHLRPYEQYF
>TRBJ2-5|NA|TRBD1|TRBV9
TGTGCCAGCAGCGTATGGGACAGTACAGAGACCCAGTACTTC
CASSVWDSTETQYF
>TRBJ2-1|NA|NA|TRBV27
TGTGCCAGCAGCCAGGGCAATGAGCAGTTCTTC
CASSQGNEQFF
>TRBJ1-5|NA|NA|TRBV11-2
TGTGCCAGCAGTTACAGGGTAGGCAATCAGCCCCAGCATTTT
CASSYRVGNQPQHF
>TRBJ1-5|NA|TRBD1|TRBV15
TGTGCCACCAGCGTTACCGGGACAGCCCCCAAGGAGCCCCAGCATTTT
CATSVTGTAPKEPQHF
>TRBJ2-7|NA|TRBD2|TRBV14
TGTGCCAGCAGCCAATTTAGCGGGGGGGCCTACGAGCAGTACTTC
CASSQFSGGAYEQYF
>TRBJ2-5|NA|NA|TRBV7-9
TGTGCCAGCAGCTTAAAAGGCAGATACGAGACCCAGTACTTC
CASSLKGRYETQYF
>TRBJ2-5|NA|TRBD2|TRBV11-2
TGTGCCAGCAGCTTAGTCGCGGGAGGGGGGGAGACCCAGTACTTC
CASSLVAGGGETQYF
>TRBJ2-7|NA|NA|TRBV29-1
TGCAGCGCCCAGGCAGCGAGGGGCTACGAGCAGTACTTC
CSAQAARGYEQYF